Below are 11 T cell receptor beta chains sequenced from a single sample in a study of blood T cell repertoires in COVID-19. Profiled with immunoSEQ multiplex PCR; TCRdb holds only in-frame clones, not every one. Among under 85,000 clones listed, about 83% were seen once. The specimen sequenced was peripheral blood. These receptors were taken from a man older than 75 with active or convalescent COVID-19.

The sample holds one count of this clone. The chain employs TRBV18 and TRBJ2-3, with 12 bases that match TRBD2. Germline lookup yields CDR1 KGHSH and CDR2 LQKENI. The CDR3 contains 14 residues. J gave up 6 bases and V 3 bases, and 1 base lay outside the gene matches. CDR3 in DNA: TGTGCCAGCTCACCCGGACTAGCGGGGGATACGCAGTATTTT. It specifies CASSPGLAGDTQYF. Filled out from reference TRBV18 and TRBJ2-3, the complete variable domain reads NAGVMQNPRHLVRRRGQEARLRCSPMKGHSHVYWYRQLPEEGLKFMVYLQKENIIDESGMPKERFSAEFPKEGPSILRIQQVVRGDSAAYFCASSPGLAGDTQYFGPGTRLTVL.

The rearrangement joins TRBV15 to TRBJ2-5; D might be TRBD2 (6 bases). Germline V gene lookup returns CDR1 LNHNV and CDR2 YYDKDF (reference sequence). The V end was cut by 7 bases, the J end by 2 bases, with 8 bases between. This CDR3 comprises 12 residues. CDR3 sequence: CATTAGQETQYF. CDR3 sequence (DNA): TGTGCCACCACGGCGGGGCAAGAGACCCAGTACTTC.

J is TRBJ2-2 and V is TRBV7-2, with TRBD2 identical over 9 bases. Germline values: CDR1 SGHTA, CDR2 FQGNSA. With V trimmed by 6 bases and J by 4 bases, 0 bases remained unmatched. This CDR3 spans 13 amino acids. For the CDR3, the DNA is TGTGCCAGCAGGACTAGCGGCACCGGGGAGCTGTTTTTT. Its translation is CASRTSGTGELFF.

This chain connects TRBV5-6 to TRBJ2-7; unclear D gene. V gave up 4 bases and J gave up 5 bases, with 10 bases separating them. The CDR3 spans 12 residues. Germline loops: CDR1 SGHDT, CDR2 YYEEEE. The CDR3 region is CASSAQMNEQYF. The DNA of the CDR3 is TGTGCCAGCAGCGCCCAGATGAACGAGCAGTACTTC. The variable domain in full, completed from reference TRBV5-6 and TRBJ2-7, reads DAGVTQSPTHLIKTRGQQVTLRCSPKSGHDTVSWYQQALGQGPQFIFQYYEEEERQRGNFPDRFSGHQFPNYSSELNVNALLLGDSALYLCASSAQMNEQYFGPGTRLTVT.

The gene calls are TRBV23-1 and TRBJ1-1; D is uncertain. TRBV23-1 is recorded as an ORF, its role being uncertain. Trimming left V 6 bases short and J 7 bases short, with 6 bases between. The CDR3 has 10 amino acids. CDR3 loop: CASSPLEAFF. CDR3 coding DNA: TGCGCCAGCAGCCCTCTTGAAGCTTTCTTT.

This clone has a single count. The chain carries TRBV11-2 and TRBJ2-4; D gene unclear. V shed 0 bases and J shed 6 bases, with 9 bases lying between them. Germline V CDR1 and CDR2: SGHAT, FQNNGV. This CDR3 is built from 14 residues. The CDR3 sequence: CASSLDRIGNIQYF. The CDR3 DNA is TGTGCCAGCAGCTTAGACAGGATCGGAAACATTCAGTACTTC.

The V gene is TRBV3-1 (or the pseudogene TRBV3-2), the J gene TRBJ2-5; D call uncertain. The germline V and J ends were trimmed by 4 bases and 2 bases, with 14 bases remaining between them. There are 15 residues in the CDR3. Germline assignment: CDR1 LGHDT and CDR2 YNNKEL (reference sequence). The CDR3 sequence: CASSPDPIVQETQYF. The CDR3 nucleotides read TGTGCCAGCAGCCCAGACCCCATTGTTCAAGAGACCCAGTACTTC.

The rearrangement joins TRBV10-3 to TRBJ1-5; D call uncertain. V lost 7 bases and J lost 0, with 10 bases in between. Germline V CDR1 and CDR2: ENHRY, SYGVKD. This CDR3 has 14 amino acids. CDR3 sequence: CAIIPQPSNQPQHF. The CDR3 coding sequence is TGTGCCATCATCCCACAGCCTAGCAATCAGCCCCAGCATTTT.

This clone was recorded a few times. The chain couples TRBV5-4 to TRBJ2-2, with 9 bases fitting TRBD1. From germline, CDR1 is SGHNT and CDR2 YYREEE (reference sequence). The CDR3 has 16 residues. With V trimmed by 0 bases and J by 5 bases, 5 bases remained unmatched. Here the CDR3 DNA reads TGTGCCAGCAGCTTGGGGACAGGGGTGGGGACCGGGGAGCTGTTTTTT. This codes for CASSLGTGVGTGELFF.

The CDR3 sequence is CASSYTRGGGAMAFF. The DNA of the CDR3 is TGTGCCAGCAGTTACACGAGGGGCGGGGGCGCTATGGCTTTCTTT. The chain joins TRBV6-6 to TRBJ1-1; TRBD1 might be the D (6 bases). The V gene lost 2 bases and the J gene lost 11 bases, with 21 bases spanning the gap. CDR1 and CDR2 from the germline V gene are MNHNY and SVGAGI (reference sequence). The CDR3 loop spans 15 amino acids.

V and J are TRBV30 and TRBJ2-3, with TRBD2 identical over 7 bases. Losses at the gene ends were 2 bases for V and 4 bases for J; bases not matched to a gene: 6. The CDR3 is 14 amino acids. Germline CDR1 GTSNPN, CDR2 SVGIG (reference sequence). The CDR3 region has the DNA TGTGCCTGGAGTCCGGGACTACCGGCAGATACGCAGTATTTT. It translates to CAWSPGLPADTQYF.